This T cell receptor beta chain was obtained from a study of breast tumors, draining lymph nodes, adjacent tissues. Details on this clonotype: What it binds is unknown.

Regarding the study as a whole: Tumor repertoires ranked between lymph nodes and nontumor tissue in diversity, with V and J gene preferences. Tumor T cell lymph node origin was a supported hypothesis, not proven. Most tumor T cells seemingly derive from lymph node, then expand in tumor.

V lost 0 bases and J 6 bases, leaving 6 bases between the germline ends. This CDR3 spans 12 amino acids. Germline CDR1 and CDR2: MNHNY and SVGAGI (reference sequence). TCRdb independently ran MiXCR on the multiplex PCR reads; one entry per CDR3 protein. The sample has roughly 20,000 distinct CDR3 sequences; about 38% are singletons. This chain joins TRBV6-6 and TRBJ2-7; D is uncertain. Sequenced sample: breast tumor tissue. The receptor was derived from a female donor with breast cancer. Some clones in this sample may be carry-over from other donors' samples. The CDR3 spells CASSYSLGEQYF. The CDR3 DNA reads TGTGCCAGCAGTTACTCGTTGGGCGAGCAGTACTTC.